The 16 T cell receptor beta chains below were found in one sample sequenced in a study of Ad26.COV2.S vaccination and SARS-CoV-2 variants. Described treatment: around 19 received Ad26.COV2.S at low or high dose, single or two shots; about five received placebo; per-sample allocation not given. The samples date from day 63 after the first vaccine or placebo injection. The method was immunoSEQ multiplex PCR; TCRdb's version includes in-frame clones alone and lacks a portion of them. The table has almost 400,000 clones, around nine tenths seen once. This specimen was peripheral blood, taken in a trial of Ad26.COV2.S vaccine versus placebo. The source is a person aged 18-65 years who received the Ad26.COV2.S COVID-19 vaccine or a placebo.

The chain combines TRBV5-1 with TRBJ1-2, with 10 bases fitting TRBD1. Trimming removed 0 bases from V and 6 bases from J; junction bases left unmatched: 8. The CDR3 sequence is 16 residues long. Looked up from germline, CDR1 is SGHRS and CDR2 is YFSETQ. CDR3 nucleotide sequence: TGCGCCAGCAGCTTGGAACTCGGGACAGGGGAAAATGGCTACACCTTC. This sequence encodes CASSLELGTGENGYTF. Together with reference TRBV5-1 and TRBJ1-2, the CDR3 gives the full variable domain: KAGVTQTPRYLIKTRGQQVTLSCSPISGHRSVSWYQQTPGQGLQFLFEYFSETQRNKGNFPGRFSGRQFSNSRSEMNVSTLELGDSALYLCASSLELGTGENGYTFGSGTRLTVV.

The gene calls are TRBV25-1 and TRBJ2-5; 10 nucleotides agree with TRBD2. Germline assignment: CDR1 MGHDK and CDR2 SYGVNS. The CDR3 contains 14 residues. V trimming: 8 bases; J trimming: 1 base; junction bases outside the gene matches: 4. The CDR3 loop is CASGASGSQETQYF. For the CDR3, the DNA is TGTGCCAGCGGGGCTAGCGGGAGCCAAGAGACCCAGTACTTC.

This sequence joins TRBV25-1 and TRBJ2-2; the match to TRBD2 covers 9 bases. Germline V gene sequence: CDR1 MGHDK, CDR2 SYGVNS. Unmatched junction bases numbered 0, after V lost 4 bases and J lost 6 bases. CDR3 length: 13 amino acids. The CDR3 protein is CASSGLAAGELFF. CDR3 DNA: TGTGCCAGCAGTGGACTAGCGGCCGGGGAGCTGTTTTTT.

This chain joins TRBV2 and TRBJ2-5; tentative D call: TRBD1 (5 bases). V dropped 8 bases and J dropped 5 bases, with 12 bases sitting between them. This CDR3 comprises 12 residues. In germline, CDR1 is SNHLY, CDR2 FYNNEI. Written as DNA, the CDR3 is TGTGCCAGCTTGGGGCCAGGGGAGACCCAGTACTTC. This codes for CASLGPGETQYF. Looking up the rest from reference TRBV2 and TRBJ2-5 gives the full variable domain: EPEVTQTPSHQVTQMGQEVILRCVPISNHLYFYWYRQILGQKVEFLVSFYNNEISEKSEIFDDQFSVERPDGSNFTLKIRSTKLEDSAMYFCASLGPGETQYFGPGTRLLVL.

This chain uses TRBV28 with TRBJ2-1, with 10 bases identical to TRBD1. The germline gives CDR1 MDHEN, CDR2 SYDVKM. V was clipped by 2 bases and J by 1 base; unmatched bases: 2. The CDR3 covers 16 residues. CDR3 residues: CASSLGTGDSYNEQFF. DNA of the CDR3: TGTGCCAGCAGTTTAGGGACAGGGGATTCCTACAATGAGCAGTTCTTC.

This clone is a singleton in its sample. The J gene is TRBJ2-5, the V gene TRBV9; no reliable D call. The V and J ends lost 0 bases and 2 bases respectively, with 8 bases between them. The germline gives CDR1 SGDLS, CDR2 YYNGEE. This CDR3 has 14 amino acids. The CDR3 region has the DNA TGTGCCAGCAGCGTAGATTTCGGGCAAGAGACCCAGTACTTC. Amino acid sequence: CASSVDFGQETQYF.

DNA for the CDR3: TGTGCCAGCAGCGTAGAAGCGGGCACCTCTGGAAACACCATATATTTT. The encoded protein is CASSVEAGTSGNTIYF. The chain uses TRBV9 and TRBJ1-3; no clear D. The CDR3 runs to 16 residues. V gave up 0 bases and J gave up 0 bases, with 10 bases separating them. Germline values: CDR1 SGDLS, CDR2 YYNGEE. Based on the CDR3 plus reference TRBV9 and TRBJ1-3, the full variable domain is DSGVTQTPKHLITATGQRVTLRCSPRSGDLSVYWYQQSLDQGLQFLIQYYNGEERAKGNILERFSAQQFPDLHSELNLSSLELGDSALYFCASSVEAGTSGNTIYFGEGSWLTVV.

V gene TRBV11-3 combines with J gene TRBJ2-5, with TRBD1 matching over 9 bases. This CDR3 has 14 amino acids. V lost 5 bases, J lost 6 bases, and 7 bases stayed unmatched. CDR1 SGHNT and CDR2 YENEEA come from the germline V gene. CDR3 loop: CASSHRDRVQTQYF. In nucleotides, the CDR3 is TGTGCCAGCAGCCACCGGGACAGGGTACAGACCCAGTACTTC.

The CDR3 protein is CASSVLFAGYEQYF. CDR3 nucleotides: TGTGCCAGCTCCGTGTTATTCGCAGGCTACGAGCAGTACTTC. The V gene is TRBV5-6, the J gene TRBJ2-7; no clear D. V dropped 7 bases and J dropped 3 bases, with 17 bases sitting between them. The germline gives CDR1 SGHDT, CDR2 YYEEEE. The CDR3 is 14 residues long. The variable domain in full, with the rest retrieved from reference TRBV5-6 and TRBJ2-7, is DAGVTQSPTHLIKTRGQQVTLRCSPKSGHDTVSWYQQALGQGPQFIFQYYEEEERQRGNFPDRFSGHQFPNYSSELNVNALLLGDSALYLCASSVLFAGYEQYFGPGTRLTVT.

The chain links TRBV6-1 to TRBJ2-1, with 10 bases lining up with TRBD2. Germline loops: CDR1 MNHNS, CDR2 SASEGT. This CDR3 spans 20 amino acids. V dropped 0 bases and J dropped 0; count of bases not matched to a gene: 11. This chain's CDR3 is CASSEAGFILAGDSYNEQFF. The CDR3 nucleotides read TGTGCCAGCAGTGAAGCGGGTTTTATTCTAGCGGGAGACTCCTACAATGAGCAGTTCTTC.

This sequence joins TRBV28 and TRBJ2-6, with D unresolved. V gave up 2 bases and J gave up 1 base, with 21 bases separating them. Germline lookup yields CDR1 MDHEN and CDR2 SYDVKM. The CDR3 is 20 amino acids. The CDR3 loop reads CASSLGRGALTLSGANVLTF. The CDR3 DNA reads TGTGCCAGCAGTTTAGGCCGCGGAGCGCTCACCCTATCTGGGGCCAACGTCCTGACTTTC.

This chain joins TRBV11-2 and TRBJ2-1; D unresolved. Trimming shortened V by 0 bases and J by 0 bases, and 6 bases separated the two germline ends. CDR1 is SGHAT and CDR2 is FQNNGV in the germline V gene. The CDR3 runs 15 residues. The CDR3 here is CASSLDMSSYNEQFF. The CDR3 DNA sequence: TGTGCCAGCAGCTTAGATATGAGCTCCTACAATGAGCAGTTCTTC.

The chain has TRBV10-3 and TRBJ1-2, with unresolved D. The V gene's germline CDR1 is ENHRY and CDR2 SYGVKD. The CDR3 is 13 residues long. Trimming cost V 7 bases and J 7 bases, with 16 bases left between them. The CDR3 is CAIKGLGLSGYTF. The DNA of the CDR3 is TGTGCCATCAAGGGCCTCGGGCTATCTGGCTACACCTTC.

The chain uses TRBV3-1 (or the pseudogene TRBV3-2) and TRBJ2-7; D gene unclear. The CDR3 runs to 16 residues. V lost 0 bases to trimming and J lost 2 bases, with 14 bases between them. Germline CDR1 LGHDT, CDR2 YNNKEL (reference sequence). The CDR3 here is CASSQDDWAATYEQYF. CDR3 nucleotide sequence: TGTGCCAGCAGCCAAGATGACTGGGCGGCGACCTACGAGCAGTACTTC.

The J gene is TRBJ2-7, the V gene TRBV4-1; TRBD1 aligns across 7 bases. V lost 5 bases to trimming and J lost 3 bases; unmatched junction nucleotides: 7. This CDR3 is built from 14 residues. Germline CDR1 MGHRA, CDR2 YSYEKL. The CDR3 sequence is CASSTRDSLYEQYF. For the CDR3, the DNA is TGCGCCAGCAGCACCCGGGACAGCCTCTACGAGCAGTACTTC.

The rearrangement joins TRBV4-2 to TRBJ1-1, with D maybe TRBD1 (6 bases). The germline CDR1 and CDR2 sequences are LGHNA and YNFKEQ. The CDR3 runs 15 residues. V was clipped by 1 base and J by 1 base, with 10 bases between them. CDR3 protein: CASSQADSKNTEAFF. CDR3 bases: TGTGCCAGCAGCCAAGCGGACAGTAAGAACACTGAAGCTTTCTTT.